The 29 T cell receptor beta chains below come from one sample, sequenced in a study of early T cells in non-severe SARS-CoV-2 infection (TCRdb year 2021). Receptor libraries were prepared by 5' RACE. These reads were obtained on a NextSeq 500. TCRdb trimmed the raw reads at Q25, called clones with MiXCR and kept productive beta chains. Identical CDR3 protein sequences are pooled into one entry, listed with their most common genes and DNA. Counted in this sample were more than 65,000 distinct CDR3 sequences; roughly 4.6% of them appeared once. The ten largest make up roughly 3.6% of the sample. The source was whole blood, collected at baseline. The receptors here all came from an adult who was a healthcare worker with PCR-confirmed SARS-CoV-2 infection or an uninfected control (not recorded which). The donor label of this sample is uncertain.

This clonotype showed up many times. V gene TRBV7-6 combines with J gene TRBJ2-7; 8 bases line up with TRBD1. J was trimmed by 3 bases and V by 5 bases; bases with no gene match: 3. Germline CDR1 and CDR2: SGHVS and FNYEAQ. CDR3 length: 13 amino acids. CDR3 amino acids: CASSRTGNYEQYF. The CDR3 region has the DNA TGTGCCAGCAGCCGGACAGGGAACTACGAGCAGTACTTC.

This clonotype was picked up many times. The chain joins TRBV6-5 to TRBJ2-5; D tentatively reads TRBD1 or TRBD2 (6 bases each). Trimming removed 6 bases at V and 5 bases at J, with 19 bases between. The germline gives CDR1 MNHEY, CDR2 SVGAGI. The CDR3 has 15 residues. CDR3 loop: CASRPSLGGQETQYF. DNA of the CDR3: TGTGCCAGCAGACCTAGCCTGGGGGGCCAGGAGACCCAGTACTTC.

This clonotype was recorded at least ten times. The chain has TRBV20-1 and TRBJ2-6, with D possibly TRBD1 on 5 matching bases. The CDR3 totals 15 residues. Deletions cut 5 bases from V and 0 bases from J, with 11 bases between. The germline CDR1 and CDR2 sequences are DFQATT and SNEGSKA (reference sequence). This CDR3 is CSARRVSSGANVLTF. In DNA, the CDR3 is TGCAGTGCTCGCAGGGTTAGCTCTGGGGCCAACGTCCTGACTTTC.

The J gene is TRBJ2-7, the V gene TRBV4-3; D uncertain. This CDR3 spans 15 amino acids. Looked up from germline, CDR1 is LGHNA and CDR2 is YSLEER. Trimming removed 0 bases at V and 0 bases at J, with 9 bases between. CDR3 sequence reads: CASSQDPTSSYEQYF. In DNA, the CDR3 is TGCGCCAGCAGCCAAGATCCGACGAGCTCCTACGAGCAGTACTTC.

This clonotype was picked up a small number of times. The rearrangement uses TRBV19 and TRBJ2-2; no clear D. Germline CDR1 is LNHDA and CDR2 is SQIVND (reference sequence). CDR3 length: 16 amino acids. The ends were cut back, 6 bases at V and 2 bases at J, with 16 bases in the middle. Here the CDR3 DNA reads TGTGCCAGTAGGAGAAAGGTGGGCCTAAACACCGGGGAGCTGTTTTTT. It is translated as CASRRKVGLNTGELFF.

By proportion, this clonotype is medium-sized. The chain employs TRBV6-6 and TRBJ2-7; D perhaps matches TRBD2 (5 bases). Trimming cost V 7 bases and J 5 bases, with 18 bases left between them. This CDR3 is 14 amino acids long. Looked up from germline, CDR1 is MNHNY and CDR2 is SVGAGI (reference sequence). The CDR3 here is CASTGGRKMDEQYF. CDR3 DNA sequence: TGTGCCAGCACCGGCGGGCGCAAAATGGACGAGCAGTACTTC.

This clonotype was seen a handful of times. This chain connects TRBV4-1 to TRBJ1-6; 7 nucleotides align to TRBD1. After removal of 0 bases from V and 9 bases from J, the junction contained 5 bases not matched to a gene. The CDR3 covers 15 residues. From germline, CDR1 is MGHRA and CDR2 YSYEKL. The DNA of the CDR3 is TGCGCCAGCAGCCAAGATGACAGGGATGCTTCACCCCTCCACTTT. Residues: CASSQDDRDASPLHF.

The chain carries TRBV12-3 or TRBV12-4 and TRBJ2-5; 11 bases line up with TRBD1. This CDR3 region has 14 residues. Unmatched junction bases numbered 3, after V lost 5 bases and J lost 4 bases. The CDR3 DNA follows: TGTGCCAGCAGTCCGGGGACAGGGGGAGAGACCCAGTACTTC. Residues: CASSPGTGGETQYF.

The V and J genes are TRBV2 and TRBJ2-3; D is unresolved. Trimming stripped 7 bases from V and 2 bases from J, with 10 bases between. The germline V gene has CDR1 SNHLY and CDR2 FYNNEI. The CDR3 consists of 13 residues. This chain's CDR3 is CASKVTYTDTQYF. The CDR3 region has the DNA TGTGCCAGCAAGGTGACTTACACAGATACGCAGTATTTT. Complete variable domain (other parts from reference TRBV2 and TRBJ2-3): EPEVTQTPSHQVTQMGQEVILRCVPISNHLYFYWYRQILGQKVEFLVSFYNNEISEKSEIFDDQFSVERPDGSNFTLKIRSTKLEDSAMYFCASKVTYTDTQYFGPGTRLTVL.

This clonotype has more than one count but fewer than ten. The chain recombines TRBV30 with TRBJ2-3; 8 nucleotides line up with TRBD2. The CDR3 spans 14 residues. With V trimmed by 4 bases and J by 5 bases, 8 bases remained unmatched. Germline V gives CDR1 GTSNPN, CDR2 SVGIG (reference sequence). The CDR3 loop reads CAWTGGPRLDTQYF. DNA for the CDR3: TGTGCCTGGACGGGGGGGCCTCGGCTAGATACGCAGTATTTT.

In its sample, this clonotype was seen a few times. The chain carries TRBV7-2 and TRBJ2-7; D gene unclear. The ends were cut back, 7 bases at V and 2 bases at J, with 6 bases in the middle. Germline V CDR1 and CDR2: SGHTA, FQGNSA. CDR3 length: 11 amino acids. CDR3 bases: TGTGCCAGCACCCTCGCCTACGAGCAGTACTTC. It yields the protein CASTLAYEQYF.

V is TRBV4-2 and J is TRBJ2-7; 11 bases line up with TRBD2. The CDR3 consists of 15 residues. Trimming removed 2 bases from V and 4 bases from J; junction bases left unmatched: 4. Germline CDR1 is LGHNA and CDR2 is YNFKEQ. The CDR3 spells CASSQRSGGAYEQYF. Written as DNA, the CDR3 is TGTGCCAGCAGCCAACGTAGCGGGGGGGCGTACGAGCAGTACTTC.

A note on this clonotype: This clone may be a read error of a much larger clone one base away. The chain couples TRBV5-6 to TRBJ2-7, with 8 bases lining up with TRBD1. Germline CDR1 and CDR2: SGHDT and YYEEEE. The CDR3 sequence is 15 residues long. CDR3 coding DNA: TGTACCAGCAGCCCGAGAAGGACAGGGATATACGAGCAGTACTTC. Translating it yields CTSSPRRTGIYEQYF.

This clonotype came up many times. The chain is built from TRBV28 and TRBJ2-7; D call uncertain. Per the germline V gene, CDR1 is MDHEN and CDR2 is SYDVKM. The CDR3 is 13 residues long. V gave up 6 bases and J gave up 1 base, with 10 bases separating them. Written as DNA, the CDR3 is TGTGCCAGCAGCTTTCCCTCTTCCTACGAGCAGTACTTC. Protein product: CASSFPSSYEQYF.

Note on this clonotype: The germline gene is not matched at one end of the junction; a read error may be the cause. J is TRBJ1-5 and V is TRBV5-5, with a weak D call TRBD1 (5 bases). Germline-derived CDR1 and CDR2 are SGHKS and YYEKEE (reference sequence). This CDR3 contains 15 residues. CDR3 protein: CASSLVGAHDQPQHF. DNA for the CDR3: TGTGCCAGCAGCTTGGTAGGGGCGCATGATCAGCCCCAGCATTTC. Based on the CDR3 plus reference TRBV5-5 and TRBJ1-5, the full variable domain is DAGVTQSPTHLIKTRGQQVTLRCSPISGHKSVSWYQQVLGQGPQFIFQYYEKEERGRGNFPDRFSARQFPNYSSELNVNALLLGDSALYLCASSLVGAHDQPQHFGDGTRLSIL.

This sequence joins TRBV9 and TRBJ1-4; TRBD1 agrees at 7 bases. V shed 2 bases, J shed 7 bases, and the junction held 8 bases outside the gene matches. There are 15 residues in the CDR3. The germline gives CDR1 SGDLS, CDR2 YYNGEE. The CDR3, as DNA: TGTGCCAGCAGCGTCCGGACAGGCTTTGGTGAAAAACTGTTTTTT. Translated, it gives CASSVRTGFGEKLFF.

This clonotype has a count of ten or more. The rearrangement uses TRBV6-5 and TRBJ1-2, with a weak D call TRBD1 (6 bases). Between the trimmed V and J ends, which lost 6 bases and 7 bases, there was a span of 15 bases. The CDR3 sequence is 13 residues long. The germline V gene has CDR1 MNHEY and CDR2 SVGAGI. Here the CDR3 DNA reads TGTGCCAGCAGACCCGGGACACCTGGTGGCTACACCTTC. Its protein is CASRPGTPGGYTF.

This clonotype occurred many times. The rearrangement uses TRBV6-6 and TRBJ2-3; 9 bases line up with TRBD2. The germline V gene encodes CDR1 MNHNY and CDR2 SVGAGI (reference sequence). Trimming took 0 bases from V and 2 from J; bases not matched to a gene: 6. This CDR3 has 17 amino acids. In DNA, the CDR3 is TGTGCCAGCAGTTACTCGGGTAGCGGGGGACCCACAGATACGCAGTATTTT. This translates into CASSYSGSGGPTDTQYF.

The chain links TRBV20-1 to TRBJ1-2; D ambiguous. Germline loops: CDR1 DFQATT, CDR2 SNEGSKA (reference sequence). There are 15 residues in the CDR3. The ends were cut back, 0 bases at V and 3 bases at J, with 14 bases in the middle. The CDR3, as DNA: TGCAGTGCTAGAGATTTAACGGCCCGGCACTATGGCTACACCTTC. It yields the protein CSARDLTARHYGYTF.

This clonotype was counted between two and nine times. CDR3 amino acids: CASSLNEPNTEAFF. In nucleotides, the CDR3 is TGTGCCAGCAGTTTGAACGAGCCAAACACTGAAGCTTTCTTT. This chain joins TRBV12-3 or TRBV12-4 and TRBJ1-1; D is unresolved. The CDR3 covers 14 residues. V was shortened by 3 bases and J by 2 bases, with 10 bases between the two germline ends.

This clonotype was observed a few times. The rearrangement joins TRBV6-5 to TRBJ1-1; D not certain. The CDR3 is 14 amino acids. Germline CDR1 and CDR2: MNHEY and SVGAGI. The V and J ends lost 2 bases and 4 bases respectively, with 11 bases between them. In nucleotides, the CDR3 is TGTGCCAGCAGTTACGGAGGAGTTGGCACTGAAGCTTTCTTT. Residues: CASSYGGVGTEAFF.

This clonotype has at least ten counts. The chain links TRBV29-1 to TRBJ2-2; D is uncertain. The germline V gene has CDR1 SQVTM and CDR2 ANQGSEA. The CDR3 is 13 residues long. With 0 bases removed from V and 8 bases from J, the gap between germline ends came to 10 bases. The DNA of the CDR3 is TGCAGCGTTGAAGATGTTGCGAGGGGGGAGCTGTTTTTT. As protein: CSVEDVARGELFF.

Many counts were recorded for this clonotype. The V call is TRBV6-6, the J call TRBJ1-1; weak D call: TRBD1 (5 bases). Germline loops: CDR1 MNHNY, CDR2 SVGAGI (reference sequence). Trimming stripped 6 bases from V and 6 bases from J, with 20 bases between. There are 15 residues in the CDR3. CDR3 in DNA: TGTGCCAGCAGCGCAGTGGGGGTCGGGGTTCCTGAAGCTTTCTTT. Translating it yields CASSAVGVGVPEAFF.

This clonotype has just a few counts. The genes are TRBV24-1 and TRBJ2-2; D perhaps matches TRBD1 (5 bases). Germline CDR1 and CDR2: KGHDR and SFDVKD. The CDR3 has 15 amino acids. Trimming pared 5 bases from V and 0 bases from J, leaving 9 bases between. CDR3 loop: CATSVPGPNTGELFF. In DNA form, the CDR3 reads TGTGCCACCAGTGTACCAGGGCCGAACACCGGGGAGCTGTTTTTT.

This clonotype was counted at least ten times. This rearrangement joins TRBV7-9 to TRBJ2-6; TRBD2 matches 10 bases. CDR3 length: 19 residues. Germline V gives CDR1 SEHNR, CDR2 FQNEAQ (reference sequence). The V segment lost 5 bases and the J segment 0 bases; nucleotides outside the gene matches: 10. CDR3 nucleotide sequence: TGTGCCAGCAGCAAGATTAGCGGGGGGCCCAACTCTGGGGCCAACGTCCTGACTTTC. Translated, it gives CASSKISGGPNSGANVLTF. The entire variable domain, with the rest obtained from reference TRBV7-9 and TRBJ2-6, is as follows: DTGVSQNPRHKITKRGQNVTFRCDPISEHNRLYWYRQTLGQGPEFLTYFQNEAQLEKSRLLSDRFSAERPKGSFSTLEIQRTEQGDSAMYLCASSKISGGPNSGANVLTFGAGSRLTVL.

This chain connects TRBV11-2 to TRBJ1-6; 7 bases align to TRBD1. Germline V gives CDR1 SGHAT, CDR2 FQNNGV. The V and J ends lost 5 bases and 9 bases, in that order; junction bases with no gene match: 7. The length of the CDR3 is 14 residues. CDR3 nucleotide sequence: TGTGCCAGCAGCAATGACAGGGCCAGTTCACCCCTCCACTTT. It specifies CASSNDRASSPLHF.

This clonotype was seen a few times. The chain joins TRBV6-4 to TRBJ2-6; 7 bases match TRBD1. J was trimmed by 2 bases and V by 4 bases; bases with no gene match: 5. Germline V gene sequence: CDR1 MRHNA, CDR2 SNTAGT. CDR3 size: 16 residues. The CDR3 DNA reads TGTGCCAGCAGTGCACAGGGGAACGCTGGGGCCAACGTCCTGACTTTC. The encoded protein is CASSAQGNAGANVLTF.

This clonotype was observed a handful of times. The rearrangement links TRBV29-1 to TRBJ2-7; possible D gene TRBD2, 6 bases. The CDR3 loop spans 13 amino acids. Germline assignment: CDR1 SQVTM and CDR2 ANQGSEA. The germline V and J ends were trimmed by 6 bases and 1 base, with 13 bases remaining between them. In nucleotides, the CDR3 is TGCAGCGTGGGGGAGGACACATCCTACGAGCAGTACTTC. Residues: CSVGEDTSYEQYF.

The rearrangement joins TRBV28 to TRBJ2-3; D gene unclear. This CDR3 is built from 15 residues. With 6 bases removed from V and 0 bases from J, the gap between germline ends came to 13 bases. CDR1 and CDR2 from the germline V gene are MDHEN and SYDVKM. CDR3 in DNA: TGTGCCAGCAGCTATGGTCTTCCTAGCACAGATACGCAGTATTTT. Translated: CASSYGLPSTDTQYF.